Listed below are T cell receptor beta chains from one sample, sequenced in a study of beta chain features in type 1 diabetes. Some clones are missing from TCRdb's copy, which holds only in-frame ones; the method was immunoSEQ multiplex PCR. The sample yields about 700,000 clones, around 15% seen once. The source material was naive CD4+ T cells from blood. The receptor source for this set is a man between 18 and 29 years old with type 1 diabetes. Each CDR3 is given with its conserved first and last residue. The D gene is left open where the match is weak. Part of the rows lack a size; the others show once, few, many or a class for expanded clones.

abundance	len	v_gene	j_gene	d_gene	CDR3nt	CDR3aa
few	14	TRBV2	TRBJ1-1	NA	TGTGCCAGCAGTGAACCGGACACGAACACTGAAGCTTTCTTT	CASSEPDTNTEAFF
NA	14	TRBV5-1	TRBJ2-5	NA	TGCGCCAGCAGCTTGTACGAAACAGGAGAGACCCAGTACTTC	CASSLYETGETQYF
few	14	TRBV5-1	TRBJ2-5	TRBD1	TGCGCCAGCAGCTTGGGGGACAGAAAAGAGACCCAGTACTTC	CASSLGDRKETQYF
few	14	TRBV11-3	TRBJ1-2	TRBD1	TGTGCCAGCAGCTGGGGACAGGCGGGATCGAACTACACCTTC	CASSWGQAGSNYTF
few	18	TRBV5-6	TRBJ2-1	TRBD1	TGTGCCAGCAGCTTTGAGGCAGGGGGCCCCATCTCCTACAATGAGCAGTTCTTC	CASSFEAGGPISYNEQFF
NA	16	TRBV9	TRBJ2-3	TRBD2	TGTGCCAGCTCGGTAGCGGGGGGGCAAAGCACAGATACGCAGTATTTT	CASSVAGGQSTDTQYF
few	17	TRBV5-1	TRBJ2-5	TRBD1	TGCGCCAGCACCGCCCAAAGAGGGACAGCAGAACGAGAGACCCAGTACTTC	CASTAQRGTAERETQYF
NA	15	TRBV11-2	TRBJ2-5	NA	TGTGCCAGCAGCCGCCGCGAGGGGCGAGGAGAGACCCAGTACTTC	CASSRREGRGETQYF
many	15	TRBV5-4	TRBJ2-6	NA	TGTGCCAGCAGCCGAGACTACTCTGGGGCCAACGTCCTGACTTTC	CASSRDYSGANVLTF
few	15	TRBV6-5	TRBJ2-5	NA	TGTGCCACCAAGGGACACGGGGACCCCCAAGAGACCCAGTACTTC	CATKGHGDPQETQYF
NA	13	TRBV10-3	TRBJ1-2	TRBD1	TGTGCCATCGGGACAGAGACTAACTATGGCTACACCTTC	CAIGTETNYGYTF
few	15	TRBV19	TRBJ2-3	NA	TGTGCCAGTAGTACCTCCCTGGGGAGGCCAGATACGCAGTATTTT	CASSTSLGRPDTQYF
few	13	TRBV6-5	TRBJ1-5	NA	TGTGCCAGCAGCTCGGACTCCCGTCAGCCCCAGCATTTT	CASSSDSRQPQHF
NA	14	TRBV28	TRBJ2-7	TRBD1	TGTGCCAGCACTATGACAGGGCCCTCCTACGAGCAGTACTTC	CASTMTGPSYEQYF
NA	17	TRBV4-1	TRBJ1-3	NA	TGCGCCAGCAGTCTATTCGACAGGTCCCGCTCTGGAAACACCATATATTTT	CASSLFDRSRSGNTIYF
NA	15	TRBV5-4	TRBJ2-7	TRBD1	TGTGCCAGCAGCTCCGCAGGGGGCGCGGGAAACGAGCAGTACTTC	CASSSAGGAGNEQYF
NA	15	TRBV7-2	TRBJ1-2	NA	TGTGCCAGTCGCAGGAGGAGTATGGCTAACTATGGCTACACCTTC	CASRRRSMANYGYTF
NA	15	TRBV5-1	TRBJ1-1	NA	TGCGCCAGCAGCTCCGGCCCGAGCGGAACCACTGAAGCTTTCTTT	CASSSGPSGTTEAFF
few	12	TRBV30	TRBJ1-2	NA	TGTGCCTGGAGCCGGGGGGTGGTTGGTTACACCTTC	CAWSRGVVGYTF
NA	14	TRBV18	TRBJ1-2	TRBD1	TGTGCCAGCTCACCACCGGGACAGGGTGGTGGCTACACCTTC	CASSPPGQGGGYTF
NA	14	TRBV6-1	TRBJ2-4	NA	TGTGCCAGCGGAATATCCCGCCCCAAAAACATTCAGTACTTC	CASGISRPKNIQYF
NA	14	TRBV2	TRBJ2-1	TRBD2	TGTGCCAGCAGTGTATTAGGACTAGGCGATGAGCAGTTCTTC	CASSVLGLGDEQFF
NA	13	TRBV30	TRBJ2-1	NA	TGTGCCTGGGGACTGGACTCCTACAATGAGCAGTTCTTC	CAWGLDSYNEQFF
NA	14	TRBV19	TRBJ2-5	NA	TGTGCCAGTAGTATGTACCAGAACCAAGAGACCCAGTACTTC	CASSMYQNQETQYF
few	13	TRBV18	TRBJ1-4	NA	TGTGCCAGCTCAAGCTTGGCCGACGGAAAACTGTTTTTT	CASSSLADGKLFF
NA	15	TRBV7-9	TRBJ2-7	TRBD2	TGTGCCAGCACCCACCCGACTAGCGGGGGCTACGAGCAGTACTTC	CASTHPTSGGYEQYF
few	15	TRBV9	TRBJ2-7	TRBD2	TGTGCCAGCAGCGCCCGGGGGGTGTTGACTAACGAGCAGTACTTC	CASSARGVLTNEQYF
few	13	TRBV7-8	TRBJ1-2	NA	TGTGCCAGCAGCTTACAGGGGTACTATGGCTACACCTTC	CASSLQGYYGYTF
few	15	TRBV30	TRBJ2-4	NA	TGTGCCTGGAGTGTGAATAGCGTAGCCAAAAACATTCAGTACTTC	CAWSVNSVAKNIQYF
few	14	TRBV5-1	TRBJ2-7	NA	TGCGCCAGCAGCCCAGACAGTTGGCTGAGCGAGCAGTACTTC	CASSPDSWLSEQYF
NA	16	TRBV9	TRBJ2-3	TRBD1	TGTGCCAGCAGCGTAGCTGGGCAGGGGGCACCAGATACGCAGTATTTT	CASSVAGQGAPDTQYF
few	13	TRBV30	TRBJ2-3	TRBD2	TGTGCCTGGACGGGACTAGCAGAAGATACGCAGTATTTT	CAWTGLAEDTQYF
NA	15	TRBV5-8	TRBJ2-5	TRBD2	TGTGCCAGCAGCTTCCTAGCGGGGGGGCAAGAGACCCAGTACTTC	CASSFLAGGQETQYF
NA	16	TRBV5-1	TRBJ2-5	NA	TGCGCCAGCAGCTTGGCCAAGTTTAGCCCCAGAGAGACCCAGTACTTC	CASSLAKFSPRETQYF
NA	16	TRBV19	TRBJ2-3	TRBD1	TGTGCCAGTAGTAGATCGGGACAGGGGACCACAGATACGCAGTATTTT	CASSRSGQGTTDTQYF
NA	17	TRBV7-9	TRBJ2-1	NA	TGTGCCAGCAGCTTAGGCTTTAGCGCGAGCTCCTACAATGAGCAGTTCTTC	CASSLGFSASSYNEQFF
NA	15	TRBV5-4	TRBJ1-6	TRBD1	TGTGCCAGCAGCGGGGACAGGGCGAAGAATTCACCCCTCCACTTT	CASSGDRAKNSPLHF
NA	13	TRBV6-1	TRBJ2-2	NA	TGTGCCACGCCGGGCTTCAACACCGGGGAGCTGTTTTTT	CATPGFNTGELFF
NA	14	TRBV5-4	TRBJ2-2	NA	TGTGCCAGCAGCTTGCAAGGGGGGCCCGGGGAGCTGTTTTTT	CASSLQGGPGELFF
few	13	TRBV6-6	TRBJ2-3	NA	TGTGCCAGCAGTTACGGGCGCACAGATACGCAGTATTTT	CASSYGRTDTQYF
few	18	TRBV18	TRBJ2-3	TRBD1	TGTGCCAGCTCACCAGGAAAGGGACAGGGCTCTAGCACAGATACGCAGTATTTT	CASSPGKGQGSSTDTQYF
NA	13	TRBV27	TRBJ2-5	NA	TGTGCCAGCCGCAAAGGGGGCCAAGAGACCCAGTACTTC	CASRKGGQETQYF
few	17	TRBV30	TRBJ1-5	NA	TGTGCCTGGAGTGTACATCGGTCAGACAGTAGCAATCAGCCCCAGCATTTT	CAWSVHRSDSSNQPQHF
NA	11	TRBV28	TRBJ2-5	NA	TGTGCCAGCAGTTTAACAGAGACCCAGTACTTC	CASSLTETQYF
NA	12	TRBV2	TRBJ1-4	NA	TGTGCCAGCAGCCGGGCGTATGAAAAACTGTTTTTT	CASSRAYEKLFF
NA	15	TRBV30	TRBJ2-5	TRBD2	TGTGCCTGGAGGGCAGGGACTAGCGATAGAGAGACCCAGTACTTC	CAWRAGTSDRETQYF